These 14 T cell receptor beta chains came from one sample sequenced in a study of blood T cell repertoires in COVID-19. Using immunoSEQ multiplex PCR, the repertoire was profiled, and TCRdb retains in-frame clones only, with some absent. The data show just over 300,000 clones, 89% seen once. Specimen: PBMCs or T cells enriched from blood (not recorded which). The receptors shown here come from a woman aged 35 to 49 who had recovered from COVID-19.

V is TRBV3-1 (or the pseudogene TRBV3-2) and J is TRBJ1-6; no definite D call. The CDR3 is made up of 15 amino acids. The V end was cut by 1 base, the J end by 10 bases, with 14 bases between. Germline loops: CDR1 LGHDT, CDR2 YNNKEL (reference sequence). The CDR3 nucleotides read TGTGCCAGCAGCCAAGGAGACCCGGGTATGTCACCCCTCCACTTT. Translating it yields CASSQGDPGMSPLHF.

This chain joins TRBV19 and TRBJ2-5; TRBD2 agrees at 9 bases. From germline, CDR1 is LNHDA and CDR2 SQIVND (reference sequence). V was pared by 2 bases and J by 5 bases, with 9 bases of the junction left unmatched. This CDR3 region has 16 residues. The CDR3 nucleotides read TGTGCCAGTAGTATACCCTCGCGGGGGGGCTTGGAGACCCAGTACTTC. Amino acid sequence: CASSIPSRGGLETQYF. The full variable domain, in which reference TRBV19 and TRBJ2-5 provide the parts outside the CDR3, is DGGITQSPKYLFRKEGQNVTLSCEQNLNHDAMYWYRQDPGQGLRLIYYSQIVNDFQKGDIAEGYSVSREKKESFPLTVTSAQKNPTAFYLCASSIPSRGGLETQYFGPGTRLLVL.

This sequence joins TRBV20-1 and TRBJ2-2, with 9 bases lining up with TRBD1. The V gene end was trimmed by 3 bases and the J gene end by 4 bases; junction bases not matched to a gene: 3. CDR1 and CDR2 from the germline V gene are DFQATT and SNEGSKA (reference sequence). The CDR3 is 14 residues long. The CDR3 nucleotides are TGCAGTGCTAGTAACAGGGGGCTCACCGGGGAGCTGTTTTTT. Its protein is CSASNRGLTGELFF.

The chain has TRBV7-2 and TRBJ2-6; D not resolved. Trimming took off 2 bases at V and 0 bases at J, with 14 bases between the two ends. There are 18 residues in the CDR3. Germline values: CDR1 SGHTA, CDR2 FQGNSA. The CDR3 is CASSLNSVFNSGANVLTF. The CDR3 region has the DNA TGTGCCAGCAGCTTAAACTCGGTTTTCAACTCTGGGGCCAACGTCCTGACTTTC. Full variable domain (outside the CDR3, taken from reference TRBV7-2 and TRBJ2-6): GAGVSQSPSNKVTEKGKDVELRCDPISGHTALYWYRQSLGQGLEFLIYFQGNSAPDKSGLPSDRFSAERTGGSVSTLTIQRTQQEDSAVYLCASSLNSVFNSGANVLTFGAGSRLTVL.

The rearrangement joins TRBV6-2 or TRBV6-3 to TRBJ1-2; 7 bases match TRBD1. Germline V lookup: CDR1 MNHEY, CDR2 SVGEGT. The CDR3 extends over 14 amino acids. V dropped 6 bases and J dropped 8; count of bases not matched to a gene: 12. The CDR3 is CASRYRGAGYGYTF. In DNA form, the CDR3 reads TGTGCCAGCAGGTACAGGGGCGCAGGATACGGCTACACCTTC.

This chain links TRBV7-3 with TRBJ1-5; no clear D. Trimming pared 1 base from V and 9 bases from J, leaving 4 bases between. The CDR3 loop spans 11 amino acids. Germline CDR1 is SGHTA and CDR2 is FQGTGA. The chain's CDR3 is CASSLIWPQHF. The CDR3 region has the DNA TGTGCCAGCAGCTTAATCTGGCCCCAGCATTTT.

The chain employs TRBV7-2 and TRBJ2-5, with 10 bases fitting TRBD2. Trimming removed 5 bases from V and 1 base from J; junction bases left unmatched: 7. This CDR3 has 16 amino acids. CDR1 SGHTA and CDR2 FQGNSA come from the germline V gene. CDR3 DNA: TGTGCCAGCAGCCTCTCCAGGACTAGCGGCCAAGAGACCCAGTACTTC. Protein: CASSLSRTSGQETQYF.

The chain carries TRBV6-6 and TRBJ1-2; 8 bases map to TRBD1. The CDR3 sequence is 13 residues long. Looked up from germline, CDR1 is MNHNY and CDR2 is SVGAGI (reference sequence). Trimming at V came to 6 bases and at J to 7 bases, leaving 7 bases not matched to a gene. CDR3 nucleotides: TGTGCCAGCAGGGACCAGGGGGCGGGTGGCTACACCTTC. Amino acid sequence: CASRDQGAGGYTF.

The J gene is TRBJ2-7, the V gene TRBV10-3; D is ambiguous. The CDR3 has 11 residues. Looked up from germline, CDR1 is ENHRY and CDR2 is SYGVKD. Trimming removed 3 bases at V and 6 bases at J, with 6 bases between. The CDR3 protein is CAISESLEQYF. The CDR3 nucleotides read TGTGCCATCAGTGAAAGCCTCGAGCAGTACTTC.

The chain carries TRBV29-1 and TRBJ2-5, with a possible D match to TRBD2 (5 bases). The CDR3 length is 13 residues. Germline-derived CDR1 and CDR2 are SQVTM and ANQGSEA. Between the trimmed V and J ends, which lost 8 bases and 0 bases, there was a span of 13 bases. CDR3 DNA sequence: TGCAGCCTCAAAACCGGGGACCAAGAGACCCAGTACTTC. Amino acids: CSLKTGDQETQYF.

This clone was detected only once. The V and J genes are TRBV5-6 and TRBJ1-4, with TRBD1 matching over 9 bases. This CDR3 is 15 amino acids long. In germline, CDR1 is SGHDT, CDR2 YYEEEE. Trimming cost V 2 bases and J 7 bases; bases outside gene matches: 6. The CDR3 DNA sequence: TGTGCCAGCAGCTTTCGGACAGGGGCGGGTGAAAAACTGTTTTTT. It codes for CASSFRTGAGEKLFF.

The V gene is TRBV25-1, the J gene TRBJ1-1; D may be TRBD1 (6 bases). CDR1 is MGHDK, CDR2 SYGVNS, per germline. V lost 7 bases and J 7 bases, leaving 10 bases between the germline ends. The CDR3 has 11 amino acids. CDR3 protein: CASTSGVEAFF. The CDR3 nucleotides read TGTGCCAGCACCTCAGGGGTTGAAGCTTTCTTT.

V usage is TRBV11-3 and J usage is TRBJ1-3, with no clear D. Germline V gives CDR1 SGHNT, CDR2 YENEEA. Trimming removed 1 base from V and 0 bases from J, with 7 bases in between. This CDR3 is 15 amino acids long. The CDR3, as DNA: TGTGCCAGCAGCTTAGTGGCCAGCTCTGGAAACACCATATATTTT. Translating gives CASSLVASSGNTIYF.

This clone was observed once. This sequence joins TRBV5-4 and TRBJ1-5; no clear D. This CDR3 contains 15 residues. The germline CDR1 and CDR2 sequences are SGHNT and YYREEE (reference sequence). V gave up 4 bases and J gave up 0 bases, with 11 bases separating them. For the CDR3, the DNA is TGTGCCAGCAGCACCAGGTTTTTTAGCAATCAGCCCCAGCATTTT. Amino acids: CASSTRFFSNQPQHF.